Listed here are 32 T cell receptor beta chains from one sample, sequenced in a study of T cell responses to AZD1222 COVID-19 vaccine. Method: immunoSEQ multiplex PCR; TCRdb's copy keeps in-frame clones and lacks some. Among 55,000 to 65,000 clones listed, about 80% were seen once. The source material was peripheral blood, sampled 28 days after the second AZD1222 dose. The receptors shown here come from an adult who received the AZD1222 COVID-19 vaccine.

The V call is TRBV5-1, the J call TRBJ1-2; unclear D gene. CDR3 length equals 13 residues. CDR1 and CDR2 from the germline V gene are SGHRS and YFSETQ. V gave up 3 bases and J gave up 5 bases, with 11 bases separating them. The CDR3 DNA follows: TGCGCCAGCAGCTCACAGATATTATATGGCTACACCTTC. It specifies CASSSQILYGYTF.

The chain combines TRBV9 with TRBJ2-2; tentatively, D is TRBD1 (5 bases). In germline, CDR1 is SGDLS, CDR2 YYNGEE. V lost 3 bases to trimming and J lost 1 base, with 13 bases between them. The CDR3 covers 16 residues. The DNA for the CDR3 is TGTGCCAGCAGCGAAGGTGGACATTGGAACACCGGGGAGCTGTTTTTT. It encodes CASSEGGHWNTGELFF.

The genes are TRBV6-4 and TRBJ1-1, with 7 positions matching TRBD1. Trimming took 11 bases from V and 3 from J; bases not matched to a gene: 3. Germline lookup yields CDR1 MRHNA and CDR2 SNTAGT. This CDR3 region has 11 residues. This CDR3 reads CADRDDTEAFF. DNA of the CDR3: TGTGCCGACAGGGACGACACTGAAGCTTTCTTT.

The chain couples TRBV6-1 to TRBJ2-7, with a weak D call TRBD2 (5 bases). Per germline, CDR1 MNHNS and CDR2 SASEGT. The CDR3 is made up of 14 amino acids. V was clipped by 0 bases and J by 4 bases, with 10 bases between them. CDR3: CASSEALRGYEQYF. DNA for the CDR3: TGTGCCAGCAGTGAAGCGCTTCGGGGATACGAGCAGTACTTC.

The chain employs TRBV7-2 and TRBJ2-5, with D perhaps given as TRBD1 or TRBD2 (5 bases each). Germline V gene data show CDR1 as SGHTA and CDR2 as FQGNSA. This CDR3 spans 15 amino acids. V was pared by 2 bases and J by 2 bases, with 12 bases between. The CDR3 region is CASSLTAWGQETQYF. CDR3 in DNA: TGTGCCAGCAGCTTAACGGCTTGGGGGCAAGAGACCCAGTACTTC.

Comments on this clone: The junction does not match germline at one end; this may be a read error. The gene calls are TRBV11-1 and TRBJ2-1, with 13 bases identical to TRBD2. CDR3 length: 15 amino acids. Germline-derived CDR1 and CDR2 are SGHAT and FQDESV (reference sequence). CDR3 DNA: TGTGCCAGCAAATCGAGGGGACTAGCGGGGAGGAAAATGGTCTTC. Protein: CASKSRGLAGRKMVF.

J is TRBJ2-1 and V is TRBV5-4; 10 nucleotides agree with TRBD2. The CDR3 loop spans 16 amino acids. After removal of 1 base from V and 7 bases from J, the junction contained 8 bases not matched to a gene. The germline CDR1 and CDR2 sequences are SGHNT and YYREEE (reference sequence). CDR3 nucleotide sequence: TGTGCCAGCAGCTTGACCCGACTAGCGGGCGTGAATGAGCAGTTCTTC. Protein: CASSLTRLAGVNEQFF.

CDR3: CASSRRTGGNGYTF. Written as DNA, the CDR3 is TGCGCCAGCAGTCGTCGAACAGGGGGCAATGGCTACACCTTC. The rearrangement joins TRBV23-1 to TRBJ1-2; TRBD1 agrees at 9 bases. TRBV23-1 is placed among ORFs of uncertain function. The CDR3 has 14 residues. Trimming at V came to 4 bases and at J to 6 bases, leaving 6 bases not matched to a gene.

V usage is TRBV2 and J usage is TRBJ2-1, with 8 bases that match TRBD2. CDR1 is SNHLY, CDR2 FYNNEI, per germline. V lost 3 bases to trimming and J lost 0 bases; unmatched junction nucleotides: 4. The CDR3 has 16 amino acids. CDR3 sequence reads: CASSDLSGGSYNEQFF. CDR3 nucleotide sequence: TGTGCCAGCAGTGATCTAAGCGGGGGCTCCTACAATGAGCAGTTCTTC. The full variable domain, rest sourced from reference TRBV2 and TRBJ2-1, is EPEVTQTPSHQVTQMGQEVILRCVPISNHLYFYWYRQILGQKVEFLVSFYNNEISEKSEIFDDQFSVERPDGSNFTLKIRSTKLEDSAMYFCASSDLSGGSYNEQFFGPGTRLTVL.

This sequence joins TRBV3-1 (or the pseudogene TRBV3-2) and TRBJ1-1, with 10 bases that match TRBD1. The junction had 6 bases not matched to a gene; V was cut back by 1 base and J by 1 base. CDR1 is LGHDT, CDR2 YNNKEL, per germline (reference sequence). This CDR3 is built from 17 residues. CDR3 loop: CASSQGRGQGPNTEAFF. The CDR3 DNA is TGTGCCAGCAGCCAAGGTAGGGGACAGGGGCCGAACACTGAAGCTTTCTTT.

Only one count was recorded for this clone. V and J are TRBV2 and TRBJ1-6, with D unclear. CDR3 length equals 14 residues. Trimming cost V 4 bases and J 7 bases, with 11 bases left between them. CDR1 and CDR2 (germline): SNHLY, FYNNEI. The CDR3 coding sequence is TGTGCCAGCAGTGTCGACACCACAAATTCACCCCTCCACTTT. It codes for CASSVDTTNSPLHF.

This sequence joins TRBV15 and TRBJ1-5; D call uncertain. Germline values: CDR1 LNHNV, CDR2 YYDKDF (reference sequence). CDR3 length: 15 amino acids. Trimming shortened V by 0 bases and J by 7 bases, and 13 bases separated the two germline ends. The CDR3 DNA is TGTGCCACCAGCAGAGATCGATCTAATTTCCAGCCCCAGCATTTT. Residues: CATSRDRSNFQPQHF.

This chain connects TRBV5-1 to TRBJ2-7, with D hard to call. CDR3 length equals 13 residues. CDR1 is SGHRS, CDR2 YFSETQ, per germline. Deletions cut 0 bases from V and 0 bases from J, with 4 bases between. In nucleotides, the CDR3 is TGCGCCAGCAGCTTGGCAGTCTCCTACGAGCAGTACTTC. Residues: CASSLAVSYEQYF.

The CDR3 sequence is CASSPLAYEQYV. The CDR3 DNA follows: TGTGCCAGCAGTCCACTGGCATACGAGCAGTACGTC. V and J are TRBV2 and TRBJ2-7; D is ambiguous. In germline, CDR1 is SNHLY, CDR2 FYNNEI. This CDR3 region has 12 residues. V dropped 5 bases and J dropped 4 bases, with 9 bases sitting between them.

The rearrangement uses TRBV6-2 or TRBV6-3 and TRBJ1-1; D not certain. V was trimmed by 3 bases and J by 1 base, leaving 6 bases between them. This CDR3 spans 13 amino acids. In germline, CDR1 is MNHEY, CDR2 SVGEGT. The CDR3 coding sequence is TGTGCCAGCAGTTATGGTTCGAACACTGAAGCTTTCTTT. It codes for CASSYGSNTEAFF.

This chain connects TRBV18 to TRBJ1-5; possibly TRBD1 for D (6 bases). Between the trimmed V and J ends, which lost 2 bases and 0 bases, there was a span of 11 bases. The CDR3 has 16 amino acids. Germline V gene sequence: CDR1 KGHSH, CDR2 LQKENI. CDR3 loop: CASSPRSGVSNQPQHF. In DNA form, the CDR3 reads TGTGCCAGCTCACCAAGGTCAGGGGTTAGCAATCAGCCCCAGCATTTT.

The CDR3 sequence is CASSPSEGNQPQHF. CDR3 DNA sequence: TGTGCCAGCAGCCCTTCGGAGGGCAATCAGCCCCAGCATTTT. J is TRBJ1-5 and V is TRBV7-9; D remains ambiguous. CDR3 length: 14 residues. The germline V and J ends were trimmed by 5 bases and 2 bases, with 10 bases remaining between them. The V gene's germline CDR1 is SEHNR and CDR2 FQNEAQ (reference sequence). Supplemented by reference TRBV7-9 and TRBJ1-5, the full variable domain reads DTGVSQNPRHKITKRGQNVTFRCDPISEHNRLYWYRQTLGQGPEFLTYFQNEAQLEKSRLLSDRFSAERPKGSFSTLEIQRTEQGDSAMYLCASSPSEGNQPQHFGDGTRLSIL.

The chain carries TRBV5-1 and TRBJ2-7, with TRBD1 matching over 8 bases. Germline V gene sequence: CDR1 SGHRS, CDR2 YFSETQ. This CDR3 region has 14 residues. V dropped 4 bases and J dropped 2; count of bases not matched to a gene: 5. CDR3 in DNA: TGCGCCAGCAGCCGGGACAGGATTACCTACGAGCAGTACTTC. This encodes CASSRDRITYEQYF.

The chain uses TRBV5-1 and TRBJ2-3, with TRBD2 matching over 7 bases. The junction had 10 bases not matched to a gene; V was cut back by 5 bases and J by 4 bases. Germline V gives CDR1 SGHRS, CDR2 YFSETQ. The CDR3 has 15 amino acids. The DNA of the CDR3 is TGCGCCAGCAGTTTTGCGGGAGCGGTGGCAGATACGCAGTATTTT. Its protein product is CASSFAGAVADTQYF.

The CDR3 spells CASSRITGELFF. The CDR3 nucleotides read TGTGCCAGCAGTAGGATCACCGGGGAGCTGTTTTTT. The V and J genes are TRBV28 and TRBJ2-2; D not resolved. V dropped 5 bases and J dropped 4 bases, with 5 bases sitting between them. CDR1 is MDHEN, CDR2 SYDVKM, per germline. The CDR3 covers 12 residues. Complete variable domain (other parts from reference TRBV28 and TRBJ2-2): DVKVTQSSRYLVKRTGEKVFLECVQDMDHENMFWYRQDPGLGLRLIYFSYDVKMKEKGDIPEGYSVSREKKERFSLILESASTNQTSMYLCASSRITGELFFGEGSRLTVL.

This rearrangement joins TRBV28 to TRBJ2-1, with TRBD1 matching 9 bases. The CDR3 is made up of 15 amino acids. V lost 5 bases and J lost 3; bases outside the gene matches: 5. Per germline, CDR1 MDHEN and CDR2 SYDVKM. CDR3 bases: TGTGCCAGCAGTACTCCGGGACAGGGCTACAATGAGCAGTTCTTC. This gives the protein CASSTPGQGYNEQFF.

Only a few counts were recorded for this clone. J is TRBJ1-1 and V is TRBV7-9; weak D call: TRBD1 (5 bases). CDR3 length equals 15 residues. V was trimmed by 5 bases and J by 0 bases, leaving 13 bases between them. The germline V gene has CDR1 SEHNR and CDR2 FQNEAQ (reference sequence). CDR3 sequence: CASSPGPGMNTEAFF. The CDR3 DNA follows: TGTGCCAGCAGCCCGGGGCCGGGGATGAACACTGAAGCTTTCTTT.

This clone was counted between two and nine times. The identical CDR3 is also encoded by other nucleotide sequences in the sample. The chain has TRBV27 and TRBJ1-5, with D uncertain. CDR3 size: 13 residues. Germline V gene sequence: CDR1 MNHEY, CDR2 SMNVEV (reference sequence). V lost 3 bases and J lost 5, with 8 bases in between. The CDR3 spells CASSLLGDQPQHF. The CDR3 coding sequence is TGTGCCAGCAGTTTGTTAGGAGATCAGCCCCAGCATTTT.

The chain has TRBV11-2 and TRBJ2-7; no firm D call. CDR1 and CDR2 from the germline V gene are SGHAT and FQNNGV. V lost 5 bases and J lost 4, with 9 bases in between. The CDR3 runs 12 residues. CDR3 sequence: CASSLNRYEQYF. The CDR3 nucleotides are TGTGCCAGCAGCCTAAATCGGTACGAGCAGTACTTC.

The chain uses TRBV7-3 and TRBJ2-2; the D is unclear. The germline V gene encodes CDR1 SGHTA and CDR2 FQGTGA. The ends were cut back, 6 bases at V and 0 bases at J, with 8 bases in the middle. The length of the CDR3 is 14 residues. Here the CDR3 reads CASRVLANTGELFF. Here the CDR3 DNA reads TGTGCCAGCAGGGTCTTGGCGAACACCGGGGAGCTGTTTTTT.

The chain has TRBV19 and TRBJ2-3; the match to TRBD2 covers 10 bases. After removal of 4 bases from V and 0 bases from J, the junction contained 7 bases not matched to a gene. CDR1 is LNHDA, CDR2 SQIVND, per germline (reference sequence). The CDR3 spans 17 residues. The CDR3 spells CASSTQGLASSTDTQYF. The CDR3 DNA sequence: TGTGCCAGTAGTACCCAGGGACTAGCGTCTAGCACAGATACGCAGTATTTT.

This sequence joins TRBV2 and TRBJ1-2; possible D gene TRBD1, 6 bases. The CDR3 length is 16 residues. Germline V lookup: CDR1 SNHLY, CDR2 FYNNEI. V shed 7 bases and J shed 2 bases, with 20 bases lying between them. The CDR3: CASTPRGGETNYGYTF. CDR3 nucleotides: TGTGCCAGCACCCCTCGGGGGGGCGAAACCAACTATGGCTACACCTTC. Supplemented by reference TRBV2 and TRBJ1-2, the full variable domain reads EPEVTQTPSHQVTQMGQEVILRCVPISNHLYFYWYRQILGQKVEFLVSFYNNEISEKSEIFDDQFSVERPDGSNFTLKIRSTKLEDSAMYFCASTPRGGETNYGYTFGSGTRLTVV.

V and J are TRBV6-6 and TRBJ1-3; 7 bases line up with TRBD1. The trim removed 5 bases at V and 0 bases at J, leaving 4 bases unmatched. Germline V gene sequence: CDR1 MNHNY, CDR2 SVGAGI (reference sequence). The CDR3 consists of 15 residues. Here the CDR3 reads CASSPRTGSGNTIYF. CDR3 sequence (DNA): TGTGCCAGCAGTCCTAGGACAGGCTCTGGAAACACCATATATTTT.

In nucleotides, the CDR3 is TGTGCCAGCAGTGAATCGGGAGGCGAGCAGTACGTC. It specifies CASSESGGEQYV. The chain has TRBV6-1 and TRBJ2-7; the match to TRBD2 covers 7 bases. Per germline, CDR1 MNHNS and CDR2 SASEGT. Trimming at V came to 2 bases and at J to 6 bases, leaving 1 base not matched to a gene. The CDR3 runs 12 residues.

In this sample, this clone turned up a few times. The chain uses TRBV18 and TRBJ1-5, with unresolved D. CDR1 KGHSH and CDR2 LQKENI come from the germline V gene. The CDR3 has 16 residues. The V end was cut by 1 base, the J end by 0 bases, with 10 bases between. The CDR3 DNA sequence: TGTGCCAGCTCACCACGGCACGATTATAGCAATCAGCCCCAGCATTTT. It translates to CASSPRHDYSNQPQHF.

The chain has TRBV5-1 and TRBJ2-5; 10 nucleotides line up with TRBD1. CDR1 and CDR2 (germline): SGHRS, YFSETQ. The CDR3 length is 15 residues. V lost 5 bases to trimming and J lost 5 bases; unmatched junction nucleotides: 9. The CDR3 DNA is TGCGCCAGCAGAGCCGGGACAGGGGTTGAGGAGACCCAGTACTTC. It is translated as CASRAGTGVEETQYF.

The chain is built from TRBV5-1 and TRBJ1-1; D is unclear. Trimming pared 3 bases from V and 0 bases from J, leaving 12 bases between. Germline assignment: CDR1 SGHRS and CDR2 YFSETQ. CDR3 length equals 15 residues. This CDR3 is CASSSNSLMNTEAFF. In DNA form, the CDR3 reads TGCGCCAGCAGCTCAAACAGCCTCATGAACACTGAAGCTTTCTTT.